The entry below gives a single T cell receptor beta chain sequence along with its context. The data were obtained in a study of shared clonotypes between healthy human individuals. Trimming removed 0 bases at V and 3 bases at J, with 11 bases between. Per the germline V gene, CDR1 is GTSNPN and CDR2 is SVGIG (reference sequence). CDR3 length: 14 amino acids. It was CD45RO-negative cells, positively selected for CCR7, that made up naive CD8 cells, with terminally differentiated effector memory CD45RA+ cells excluded. Here immunoSEQ multiplex PCR was the method, and the copy in TCRdb shows in-frame clones only, minus some. The sample has about 580,000 clones, 98% seen once.

This chain connects TRBV30 to TRBJ2-5; no clear D. The sequence derives from a man under 40 in good health. Sequenced material: naive CD8+ T cells sorted from blood. CDR3 DNA: TGTGCCTGGAGTGTCGGGCTAGGAGAAGAGACCCAGTACTTC. This gives the protein CAWSVGLGEETQYF.